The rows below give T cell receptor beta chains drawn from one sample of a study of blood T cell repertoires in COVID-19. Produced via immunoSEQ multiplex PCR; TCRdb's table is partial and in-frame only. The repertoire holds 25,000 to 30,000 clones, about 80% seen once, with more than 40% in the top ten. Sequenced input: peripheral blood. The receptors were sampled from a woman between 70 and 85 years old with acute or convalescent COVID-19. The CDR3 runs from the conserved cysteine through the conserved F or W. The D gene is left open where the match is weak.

cdr3_aa: CATSGVGRGPGELFF
d_call: TRBD1
v_call: TRBV24-1
j_call: TRBJ2-2

cdr3_aa: CASSPPPRSGPSYEQYF
d_call: TRBD2
v_call: TRBV7-8
j_call: TRBJ2-7

cdr3_aa: CASSFGQGKGGELFF
d_call: TRBD1
v_call: TRBV11-3
j_call: TRBJ2-2

cdr3_aa: CASSQAGQGYEKLFF
d_call: TRBD1
v_call: TRBV3-1/TRBV3-2
j_call: TRBJ1-4

cdr3_aa: CAWDRGQETQYF
d_call: TRBD1
v_call: TRBV30
j_call: TRBJ2-5

cdr3_aa: CAKPSGTQNSPLHF
d_call: .
v_call: TRBV19
j_call: TRBJ1-6

cdr3_aa: CATSLRAGGKADTQYF
d_call: TRBD2
v_call: TRBV15
j_call: TRBJ2-3

cdr3_aa: CARSGASSPKDEQYF
d_call: .
v_call: TRBV5-3
j_call: TRBJ2-7

cdr3_aa: CASSEEGQAKHSYEQYF
d_call: TRBD1
v_call: TRBV2
j_call: TRBJ2-7

cdr3_aa: CASSVESSGGPGDTQYF
d_call: TRBD2
v_call: TRBV9
j_call: TRBJ2-3

cdr3_aa: CASSVDRDEQYF
d_call: TRBD1
v_call: TRBV11-2
j_call: TRBJ2-7

cdr3_aa: CAISDGQGNQPQHF
d_call: .
v_call: TRBV10-3
j_call: TRBJ1-5

cdr3_aa: CASSRLSEKLFF
d_call: .
v_call: TRBV6-2/TRBV6-3
j_call: TRBJ1-4

cdr3_aa: CASSRGGLAATDTQYF
d_call: TRBD2
v_call: TRBV5-1
j_call: TRBJ2-3

cdr3_aa: CASSIGRTSGANTGELFF
d_call: TRBD2
v_call: TRBV19
j_call: TRBJ2-2

cdr3_aa: CAGQAGVSGANVLTF
d_call: TRBD1
v_call: TRBV30
j_call: TRBJ2-6

cdr3_aa: CASSIKRGGIEQFF
d_call: TRBD2
v_call: TRBV27
j_call: TRBJ2-1

cdr3_aa: CASSVNDRGNGEKLFF
d_call: TRBD1
v_call: TRBV4-1
j_call: TRBJ1-4

cdr3_aa: CASSPHVSGTSANEQYF
d_call: TRBD2
v_call: TRBV5-1
j_call: TRBJ2-7

cdr3_aa: CASSPGRVPSSGANVLTF
d_call: .
v_call: TRBV4-1
j_call: TRBJ2-6

cdr3_aa: CASSASASLPNYGYTF
d_call: .
v_call: TRBV2
j_call: TRBJ1-2

cdr3_aa: CASTLRTVESSYNEQFF
d_call: .
v_call: TRBV7-9
j_call: TRBJ2-1

cdr3_aa: CASSEVALSLYYEQYF
d_call: .
v_call: TRBV6-1
j_call: TRBJ2-7

cdr3_aa: CASSSYSNQPQHF
d_call: .
v_call: TRBV5-6
j_call: TRBJ1-5